The source of this T cell receptor beta chain is a study of Graves' ophthalmopathy and Graves' hyperthyroidism. Beta-chain TCR CDR3 regions were amplified from RNA transcripts. Investigators did first-round RT-PCR with HTBI primers, then second-round multiplex PCR. One entry per CDR3 protein results from TCRdb running MiXCR on the multiplex PCR reads. Found here are hundreds of thousands of distinct CDR3 sequences, roughly 21% of them singletons; the top ten hold roughly 3.2%. This clonotype was detected a few times. One end of the junction varies from germline; a read error may be responsible. The germline CDR1 and CDR2 sequences are SGHTA and FQGNSA. This CDR3 is 15 amino acids long. The study recruited hyperthyroidism patients aged 18 to 65 who were newly diagnosed, under 2 months' duration.

Sequenced input: peripheral blood. This sequence joins TRBV7-2 and TRBJ2-4; TRBD1 matches at 10 bases. This receptor was taken from a woman younger than 35 with stable Graves' hyperthyroidism. CDR3 loop: CASSQGTGDLNIKYF. The CDR3 DNA reads as TGTGCCAGCAGCCAGGGGACAGGGGATTTAAACATTAAGTACTTC.